This T cell receptor beta chain was recovered during a study of blood T cell repertoires in COVID-19. Study in general: The cDNA or gDNA used as material had been derived from T cells, B-cell-depleted T cells, or PBMCs.

V was pared by 0 bases and J by 0 bases, with 13 bases of the junction left unmatched. This CDR3 spans 20 amino acids. CDR1 and CDR2 (germline): LGHDT, YNNKEL (reference sequence). How the authors handled the data: Amplification of reference gene primers was used by the study to estimate nucleated cell counts. TCRdb's table, derived via immunoSEQ multiplex PCR, lists solely in-frame clones and lacks some. V and J calls and clone size are copied from that table; D and trimming were computed from the DNA. Of about 240,000 clones in the sample, around 90% were seen once. The J gene is TRBJ2-4, the V gene TRBV3-1 (or the pseudogene TRBV3-2); 8 nucleotides match TRBD1. The clonotype originates from a man aged 60 to 69 who had recovered from COVID-19. The specimen sequenced was peripheral blood. The CDR3 region has the DNA TGTGCCAGCAGCCAAGAAACTGACAGGGGCTATAGTCTAGCCAAAAACATTCAGTACTTC. Encoded protein: CASSQETDRGYSLAKNIQYF.